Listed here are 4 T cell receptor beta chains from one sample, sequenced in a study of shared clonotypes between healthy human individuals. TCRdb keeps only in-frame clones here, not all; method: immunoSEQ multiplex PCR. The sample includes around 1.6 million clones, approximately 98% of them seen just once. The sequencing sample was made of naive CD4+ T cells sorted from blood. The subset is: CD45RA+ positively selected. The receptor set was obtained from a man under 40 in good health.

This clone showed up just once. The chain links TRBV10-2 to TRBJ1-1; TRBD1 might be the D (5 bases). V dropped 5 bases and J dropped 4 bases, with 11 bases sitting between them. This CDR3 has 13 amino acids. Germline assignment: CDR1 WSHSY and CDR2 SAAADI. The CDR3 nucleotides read TGCGCCAGCAGTCCCGGGAGGGGCACTGAAGCTTTCTTT. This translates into CASSPGRGTEAFF.

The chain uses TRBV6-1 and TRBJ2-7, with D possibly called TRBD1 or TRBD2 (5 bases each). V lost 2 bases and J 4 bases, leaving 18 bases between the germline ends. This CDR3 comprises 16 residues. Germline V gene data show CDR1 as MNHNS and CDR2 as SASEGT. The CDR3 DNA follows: TGTGCCAGCAGTGAACAGGCTCCGGGGCAGGCATACGAGCAGTACTTC. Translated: CASSEQAPGQAYEQYF.

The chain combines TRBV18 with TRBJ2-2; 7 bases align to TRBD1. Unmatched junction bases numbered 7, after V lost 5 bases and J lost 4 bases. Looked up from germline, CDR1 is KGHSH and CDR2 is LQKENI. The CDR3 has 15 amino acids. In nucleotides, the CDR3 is TGTGCCAGCTCATCCTTTACAGGGGCCACCGGGGAGCTGTTTTTT. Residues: CASSSFTGATGELFF.

As DNA, the CDR3 is TGTGCCAGCAGCTTGGTTGTGGGGGCCAACGTCCTGACTTTC. Its protein is CASSLVVGANVLTF. The V and J genes are TRBV5-6 and TRBJ2-6; D uncertain. The CDR3 has 14 amino acids. Germline-derived CDR1 and CDR2 are SGHDT and YYEEEE. V was clipped by 0 bases and J by 4 bases, with 5 bases between them.